These 2 T cell receptor beta chains came from one sample sequenced in a study of beta chain features in type 1 diabetes. Study-level points and caveats: TCRB CDR3s from Type 1 diabetes patients were moderately but significantly shorter in all four CD4+ subsets.

The antigens these receptors bind are not known. Isolated RNA was reverse transcribed in full, so expressed TCRB transcripts were sequenced. Generated by immunoSEQ multiplex PCR, the TCRdb table keeps only in-frame clones and is missing some. The table lists under 300,000 clones, around 15% of them singletons. The sequencing input was naive CD4+ T cells from blood. These TCRs come from a man aged 30 to 45 with type 1 diabetes.

This clone turned up a few times. This rearrangement joins TRBV29-1 to TRBJ1-5; D gene unclear. The CDR3 loop spans 12 amino acids. CDR1 is SQVTM, CDR2 ANQGSEA, per germline. The germline V and J ends were trimmed by 4 bases and 3 bases, with 7 bases remaining between them. This chain's CDR3 is CSVGNINQPQHF. The CDR3 DNA sequence: TGCAGCGTTGGAAATATCAATCAGCCCCAGCATTTT.

This chain connects TRBV29-1 to TRBJ2-3; D is uncertain. V was clipped by 3 bases and J by 11 bases, with 9 bases between them. Germline V gene lookup returns CDR1 SQVTM and CDR2 ANQGSEA. The CDR3 covers 10 residues. In nucleotides, the CDR3 is TGCAGCGTTGATGTACGTGGGCAGTATTTT. The encoded protein is CSVDVRGQYF.